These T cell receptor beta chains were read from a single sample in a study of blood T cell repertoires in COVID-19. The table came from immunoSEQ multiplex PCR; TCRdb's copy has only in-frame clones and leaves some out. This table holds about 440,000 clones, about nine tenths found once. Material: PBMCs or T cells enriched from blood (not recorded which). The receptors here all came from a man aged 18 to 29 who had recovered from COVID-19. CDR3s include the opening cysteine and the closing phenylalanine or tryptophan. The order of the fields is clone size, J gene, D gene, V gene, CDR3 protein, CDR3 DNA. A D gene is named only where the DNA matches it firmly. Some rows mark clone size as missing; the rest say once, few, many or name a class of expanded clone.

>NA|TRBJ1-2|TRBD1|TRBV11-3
CASSFTTRTGSAAGYTF
TGTGCCAGCAGCTTCACAACCAGGACAGGATCGGCTGCCGGCTACACCTTC
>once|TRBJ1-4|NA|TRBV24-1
CATSDGETTNEKLFF
TGTGCCACCAGTGATGGAGAGACAACTAATGAAAAACTGTTTTTT
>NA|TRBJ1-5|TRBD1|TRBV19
CASRGQGYQPQHF
TGTGCCAGTAGGGGACAGGGATATCAGCCCCAGCATTTT
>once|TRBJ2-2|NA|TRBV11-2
CASRSIRERTGELFF
TGTGCCAGCAGATCTATCAGAGAGCGCACCGGGGAGCTGTTTTTT
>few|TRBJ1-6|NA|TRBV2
CASLQSSSYNSPLHF
TGTGCCAGCTTACAGTCGAGCTCCTATAATTCACCCCTCCACTTT
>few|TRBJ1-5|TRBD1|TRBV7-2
CASRRIPGQGSPQHF
TGTGCCAGCAGACGAATCCCGGGACAGGGTTCGCCCCAGCATTTT
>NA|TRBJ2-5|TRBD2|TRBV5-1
CASSSGLAGGLRETQYF
TGCGCCAGCAGCTCCGGACTAGCGGGGGGACTCCGGGAGACCCAGTACTTC
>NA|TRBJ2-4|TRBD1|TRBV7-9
CASSSTQDRGSTYF
TGTGCCAGCAGCTCAACACAGGACAGGGGTTCTACGTACTTC
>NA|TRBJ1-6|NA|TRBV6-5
CASSYGGGDSPLHF
TGTGCCAGCAGTTACGGGGGGGGCGACTCACCCCTCCACTTT
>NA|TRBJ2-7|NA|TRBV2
CATENRVSSLEQYF
TGTGCCACCGAAAACAGGGTTTCTTCCCTCGAGCAGTACTTC
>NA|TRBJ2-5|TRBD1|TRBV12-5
CASAKTGGLRETQYF
TGTGCTAGTGCTAAGACAGGGGGTCTTAGAGAGACCCAGTACTTC